This TCR beta chain was observed in a study of shared clonotypes between healthy human individuals. Study-level information: Every donor yielded three CD4 naive, three CD4 memory, two CD8 naive and one CD8 memory plate. Study-wide findings and caveats: Non-shared clonotypes showed lower generation probabilities than clonotypes common to all four donors.

Original methodology: ImmunoSEQ gave junction-only sequences without quality scores, so filtering differed. Only in-frame clones appear in the TCRdb table, and some are missing; sequencing was by immunoSEQ multiplex PCR. For V, J and clone size, that table is used; D and trimming come from the DNA. The table shows roughly 1.5 million clones, with approximately 98% occurring only once. To note about this clone: Antigen: not known.

Trimming pared 4 bases from V and 5 bases from J, leaving 11 bases between. Germline V lookup: CDR1 KGHSH, CDR2 LQKENI. The CDR3 extends over 14 amino acids. This TCR was sampled from a young man in good health. Sample: naive CD4+ T cells sorted from blood. Subset defined: CD45RA+ positively selected. The chain employs TRBV18 and TRBJ2-2; no reliable D call. CDR3 bases: TGTGCCAGCTCACTCAACCTAGGAACCGGGGAGCTGTTTTTT. This gives the protein CASSLNLGTGELFF.